This T cell receptor beta chain was identified in a study of blood T cell repertoires in COVID-19. Across the whole study: Samples representing acute and convalescent COVID-19 were sourced from the United States, Italy and Spain.

The CDR3 extends over 15 amino acids. The J segment lost 3 bases and the V segment lost 3 bases, leaving 4 bases of the junction unmatched. CDR1 SGHTA and CDR2 FQGNSA come from the germline V gene. How the authors handled the data: Reference gene primer amplification in the assay estimated nucleated cell counts. Assay: immunoSEQ multiplex PCR; the TCRdb copy retains only in-frame clones and omits some. V and J calls and clone size are those listed in that table; D and trimming were worked out from the DNA. Of 45,000 to 55,000 clones listed, around 84% are singletons. Sequencing was performed on peripheral blood. The chain uses TRBV7-2 and TRBJ1-2; 10 nucleotides match TRBD1. The origin of this receptor is a man aged 70-80 years with active COVID-19. The CDR3 nucleotides are TGTGCCAGCAGCTTTCCCGGGACAGGGGACTATGGCTACACCTTC. Its translation is CASSFPGTGDYGYTF.